This record concerns one TCR beta chain sequence. The target antigen is unknown. The data stem from a study of CD8 T cells in ankylosing spondylitis. Findings and caveats of the study: A CD8+ phenotype characterized the disease-linked clones, which were relatively rare in peripheral blood. Within matched ankylosing spondylitis synovial fluid, disease-linked clones were reportedly significantly enriched. One TCR beta motif, made up of fewer than 10 highly homologous variants, appeared characteristic of ankylosing spondylitis blood.

This CDR3 region has 15 residues. CDR1 is MNHEY, CDR2 SMNVEV, per germline (reference sequence). V lost 6 bases, J lost 0 bases, and 5 bases stayed unmatched. A quantitative 5'-RACE method, one with molecular barcodes, was used to make TCR beta libraries. TCRdb re-derived calls from the 5' RACE reads in MiXCR, one entry per CDR3 protein. Here the sample spans 90,000 to 120,000 distinct CDR3 sequences, around 24% being singletons. What was sequenced was synovial fluid, either unsorted or a sorted T cell fraction (not recorded which). This receptor was taken from a male donor with ankylosing spondylitis. The chain combines TRBV27 with TRBJ1-3, with 7 nucleotides matching TRBD1. This CDR3 is CASSPGQHSGNTIYF. In DNA form, the CDR3 reads TGTGCCAGCAGCCCGGGACAGCACTCTGGAAACACCATATATTTT.